The sequence of this T cell receptor (beta chain) was determined in a study of blood T cell repertoires in COVID-19. This CDR3 is built from 13 residues. V dropped 2 bases and J dropped 7 bases, with 10 bases sitting between them. Germline values: CDR1 SGHNT, CDR2 YYREEE (reference sequence). Sequencing used immunoSEQ multiplex PCR; TCRdb keeps in-frame clones, though not all of them. The sample lists around 330,000 clones, over 80% occurring once. The TCR sequence derives from a woman under 30 who had recovered from COVID-19. The rearrangement joins TRBV5-4 to TRBJ2-1; a possible D gene is TRBD2 (6 bases). Sequenced material: PBMCs or T cells enriched from blood (not recorded which). DNA of the CDR3: TGTGCCAGCAGCTTCCGGGAGAGAAATGAGCAGTTCTTC. Protein: CASSFRERNEQFF.